This is a list of T cell receptor beta chains from one sample in a study of neurological immune-mediated disorders. Each CDR3 protein gets one entry after TCRdb re-called the 5' RACE reads with MiXCR. The sample lists tens of thousands of distinct CDR3 sequences, about a tenth occurring once. Sequenced sample: PBMCs. Source of these receptors: a woman aged 40 to 55 in good health. CDR3s include the opening cysteine and the closing phenylalanine or tryptophan. The D gene is left open where the match is weak. The size of a clone is reported for some rows only, either as once, few or many, or as a class for expanded clones.

clone size	D gene	J gene	V gene	CDR3 DNA	CDR3 protein
many	.	TRBJ2-2	TRBV12-3/TRBV12-4	TGTGCCAGCAGTTCTACTGCTCCGAACACCGGGGAGCTGTTTTTT	CASSSTAPNTGELFF
many	.	TRBJ2-5	TRBV10-3	TGTGCCATCAAACAGCAAGAGACCCAGTACTTC	CAIKQQETQYF
many	TRBD2	TRBJ2-7	TRBV12-3/TRBV12-4	TGTGCCAGCAGTTTCGTTTCTAGCGGGGAGGGCGAGCAGTACTTC	CASSFVSSGEGEQYF
many	TRBD1	TRBJ2-3	TRBV20-1	TGCAGGGCCGGGACAGCGTTCACAGATACGCAGTATTTT	CRAGTAFTDTQYF
many	TRBD2	TRBJ2-3	TRBV7-2	TGTGCCAGCAGTCCTAGCGGGGGGGCGTCAGATACGCAGTATTTT	CASSPSGGASDTQYF
many	TRBD1	TRBJ2-7	TRBV20-1	TGCAGTGCTAGACCCGGGACAGCCGTCTACGAGCAGTACTTC	CSARPGTAVYEQYF
many	.	TRBJ1-1	TRBV5-1	TGCGCCAGCAGGGCGGGGGAGAACACTGAAGCTTTCTTT	CASRAGENTEAFF
many	.	TRBJ2-7	TRBV10-3	TGTGCCATCAGTCTGGACAGACCCTACGAGCAGTACTTC	CAISLDRPYEQYF
many	.	TRBJ1-1	TRBV29-1	TGCAGCGTCCGACAGCCCCAAAACACTGAAGCTTTCTTT	CSVRQPQNTEAFF
many	.	TRBJ2-1	TRBV29-1	TGCAGCGTTGAAGACAGCTCCTACAATGAGCAGTTCTTC	CSVEDSSYNEQFF
many	TRBD2	TRBJ2-1	TRBV20-1	TGCAGTGCTAGACGGCCGTCGGGGGGGGACAATGAGCAGTTCTTC	CSARRPSGGDNEQFF
many	TRBD1	TRBJ1-1	TRBV10-3	TGTGCCATCAGGTCTTCAGGGGGCACTGAAGCTTTCTTT	CAIRSSGGTEAFF
.	.	TRBJ2-7	TRBV7-2	TGTGCCAGCAGGCCCAGGGTCGCAGGGCCTCCGGGAGAGCAGTACTTC	CASRPRVAGPPGEQYF
many	.	TRBJ2-3	TRBV6-6	TGTGCCAGCAGTTACTCGAGGGCCAGGGGCGCGGCAGATACGCAGTATTTT	CASSYSRARGAADTQYF
many	TRBD2	TRBJ2-1	TRBV27	TGTGCCAGCAGTTTCGGCGGGGGGGCATTTAATGAGCAGTTCTTC	CASSFGGGAFNEQFF
many	TRBD1	TRBJ2-7	TRBV5-1	TGCGCCAGCAGCCAGACAGGGGGAAGTCTCGAGCAGTACTTC	CASSQTGGSLEQYF
many	.	TRBJ2-7	TRBV20-1	TGCAGTGCTAGTGTGCGGGGACGAGGGGTTAACTACGAGCAGTACTTC	CSASVRGRGVNYEQYF
.	.	TRBJ2-7	TRBV7-6	TGTGCCAGCAGCTTAAGCAGGGCCCACGAGCAGTACTTC	CASSLSRAHEQYF
many	.	TRBJ1-1	TRBV7-2	TGTGCCAGCAGCCCCCGACAGGAAGGGAACACTGAAGCTTTCTTT	CASSPRQEGNTEAFF
.	TRBD1	TRBJ1-2	TRBV15	TGTGTCACCAGCAGAGACAGGGGAAACTTTTATGGCTACACATTC	CVTSRDRGNFYGYTF
many	.	TRBJ1-2	TRBV5-6	TGTGCCAGCAGCTTCATCTCCAAAGCCTCCTTC	CASSFISKASF
many	.	TRBJ1-1	TRBV6-1	TGTGCCAGCAGTTTCAGGGAGGGTGGCACTGAAGCTTTCTTT	CASSFREGGTEAFF
many	TRBD2	TRBJ2-1	TRBV5-1	TGCGCCAGCAGCTTGGCCGGGACTAGCGGGAGCGGTGAGCAGTTCTTC	CASSLAGTSGSGEQFF
.	.	TRBJ2-1	TRBV15	TGTGCCACCAGCAGAGATCGGCCCAATGAGCAGTTCTTC	CATSRDRPNEQFF
many	.	TRBJ1-2	TRBV12-3/TRBV12-4	TGTGCCAGCAGTCATAACCGACGGACCGGCTACACCTTC	CASSHNRRTGYTF
many	TRBD1	TRBJ1-6	TRBV4-3	TGCGCCAGCAGCCAAGATGACCGGGACAGGGTCGAGTCCCTCCACTTT	CASSQDDRDRVESLHF
many	.	TRBJ2-3	TRBV20-1	TGCAGTGCTAGCCGTACCGCCGACACAGATACGCAGTATTTT	CSASRTADTDTQYF
few	TRBD1	TRBJ2-7	TRBV20-1	TGCAGTGCTAGAGTTCAGGACAGGGGATCGAGGGAGCAGTACTTC	CSARVQDRGSREQYF
many	.	TRBJ2-1	TRBV7-9	TGTGCCAGCAGCGGGTATGACAGGCCTGGGGCCTACGACGATGAGCAGTTCTTC	CASSGYDRPGAYDDEQFF
many	TRBD1	TRBJ1-3	TRBV20-1	TGCAGTGCTAGTGACCCAAGGACAGGCCGCTACTCTGGAAACACCATATATTTT	CSASDPRTGRYSGNTIYF
many	.	TRBJ2-5	TRBV9	TGTGCCAGCAGCGGGAGGGCCTGGGCAGAGACCCAGTACTTC	CASSGRAWAETQYF
few	.	TRBJ1-2	TRBV4-3	TGCGCCAGCAGCCCCCGGGTTGGAGAGTTCACGTCTAACTATGGCTACACCTTC	CASSPRVGEFTSNYGYTF
.	.	TRBJ2-7	TRBV12-3/TRBV12-4	TGTGCCAGCAGTTTGGGAGGTCGGGAGCAGTACTTC	CASSLGGREQYF
.	.	TRBJ1-2	TRBV5-1	TGCGCCAGCAGCGCCTCTTGGGTTAACTATGGCTACACCTTC	CASSASWVNYGYTF
many	TRBD1	TRBJ2-7	TRBV10-3	TGTGCCATCAGTGAAGGGGCGGACAGGGGTGCCTACGAGCAGTACTTC	CAISEGADRGAYEQYF
many	TRBD1	TRBJ1-2	TRBV15	TGTGCCACCAGCGGTCCGGGACAGGGATATTTCAACTATGGCTACACCTTC	CATSGPGQGYFNYGYTF
many	.	TRBJ1-1	TRBV6-5	TGTGCCAGCAGTTATCATCGGACTGGGAACACTGAAGCTTTCTTT	CASSYHRTGNTEAFF
few	.	TRBJ2-2	TRBV25-1	TGTGCCAGCGGGGTCTACGGGGAGCTGTTTTTT	CASGVYGELFF
many	TRBD2	TRBJ2-1	TRBV29-1	TGCAGCGCCGCGCTACTAGCGGGGGTTTACAATGAGCAGTTCTTC	CSAALLAGVYNEQFF
many	.	TRBJ2-5	TRBV5-1	TGCGCCAGCAGCCCGGGACAAGGGAAAGAGACCCAGTACTTC	CASSPGQGKETQYF
.	.	TRBJ2-1	TRBV18	TGTGCCAGCTCACCACCGGGGGCCTGGGCGAGCTCCTACAATGAGCAGTTCTTC	CASSPPGAWASSYNEQFF
.	.	TRBJ2-7	TRBV15	TGTGCCACCAGCAGAGATTACATGAGCCACGAGCAGTACTTC	CATSRDYMSHEQYF
many	.	TRBJ1-2	TRBV5-1	TGCGCCAGCAGCTTGCGGGTGGAAAACTATGGCTACACCTTC	CASSLRVENYGYTF
many	.	TRBJ2-6	TRBV7-3	TGTGCCAGCAGCTCCGGACCTAAAGGGGCCAACGTCCTGACTTTC	CASSSGPKGANVLTF
many	TRBD1	TRBJ2-2	TRBV5-1	TGCGCCAGCAGCTTGCCCGGACAGGGAGGCGGGGAGCTGTTTTTT	CASSLPGQGGGELFF
.	.	TRBJ2-5	TRBV5-1	TGCGCCAGTAGCTTGGGGTCTAGCGTGGAAGAGACCCAGTACTTC	CASSLGSSVEETQYF